The subject of this entry is one T cell receptor beta chain. Its antigen is as yet unknown. Other DNA sequences in the same sample also yield this CDR3. This record comes from a study of shared clonotypes between healthy human individuals. General observations from the study: Clonotypes shared by all four donors outscored non-shared clonotypes in generation probability. Sharing across four donors was seen in roughly 5% of naive CD4 clonotypes.

CD4+ cells were split into CD45RA+ naive and CD45RA-negative memory subsets. Sequencing was at deep level. Repertoires were generated with immunoSEQ multiplex PCR, while TCRdb's copy carries only in-frame clones and drops some. Of some 2.1 million clones in the sample, 90% to 95% were seen once. The CDR3 spans 14 residues. Losses at the gene ends were 4 bases for V and 7 bases for J; bases not matched to a gene: 1. Germline values: CDR1 KGHSH, CDR2 LQKENI. The gene calls are TRBV18 and TRBJ1-6; 10 bases agree with TRBD1. The sample consisted of naive CD4+ T cells sorted from blood. Subset defined: CD45RA+ positively selected. The receptor was isolated from a man aged 18 to 30 in good health. The CDR3 coding sequence is TGTGCCAGCTCACAGGGACAGGGGAATTCACCCCTCCACTTT. This encodes CASSQGQGNSPLHF. Full variable domain (outside the CDR3, taken from reference TRBV18 and TRBJ1-6): NAGVMQNPRHLVRRRGQEARLRCSPMKGHSHVYWYRQLPEEGLKFMVYLQKENIIDESGMPKERFSAEFPKEGPSILRIQQVVRGDSAAYFCASSQGQGNSPLHFGNGTRLTVT.